One sample yielded the 9 T cell receptor beta chains listed below, sequenced in a study of cytomegalovirus exposure and HLA in healthy donors. The PCR used 60 Vbeta and 13 Jbeta primers. Data came from immunoSEQ multiplex PCR; TCRdb stores just in-frame clones and leaves some out. Among about 78,000 clones, about three quarters were seen once, and the ten largest hold 11%. Sequencing was performed on PBMCs. All receptors come from a woman aged 40 to 49 in good health and CMV-seropositive.

In this sample, this clone turned up once. The CDR3 DNA sequence: TGTGCCTGGAGTGTAGGGACAGGGGGGACTAATGAAAAACTGTTTTTT. Amino acid sequence: CAWSVGTGGTNEKLFF. This rearrangement joins TRBV30 to TRBJ1-4; 11 bases map to TRBD1. CDR1 and CDR2 (germline): GTSNPN, SVGIG (reference sequence). The CDR3 runs 16 residues. Trimming cost V 0 bases and J 2 bases; bases outside gene matches: 2.

This clone showed up just a few times. The rearrangement joins TRBV4-2 to TRBJ1-1; 10 bases are shared with TRBD1. The CDR3 loop spans 18 amino acids. Germline V gene sequence: CDR1 LGHNA, CDR2 YNFKEQ. V lost 0 bases, J lost 0 bases, and 7 bases stayed unmatched. The CDR3 loop is CASSQDPRTGGMNTEAFF. The CDR3 DNA reads TGTGCCAGCAGCCAAGACCCGCGGACAGGGGGAATGAACACTGAAGCTTTCTTT.

The gene calls are TRBV7-8 and TRBJ1-1; D may be TRBD1 (6 bases). The CDR3 covers 16 residues. In germline, CDR1 is SGHVS, CDR2 FQNEAQ. Trimming removed 4 bases from V and 8 bases from J, with 23 bases in between. The CDR3 nucleotides are TGTGCCAGCAGCTCTGAGACAGGACTTATGGCCCACGAAGCTTTCTTT. Its translation is CASSSETGLMAHEAFF.

This rearrangement joins TRBV7-8 to TRBJ1-4; 10 bases line up with TRBD1. The junction had 18 bases not matched to a gene; V was cut back by 7 bases and J by 1 base. The CDR3 consists of 20 residues. Germline values: CDR1 SGHVS, CDR2 FQNEAQ. The CDR3 is CASTAGTGVAVGGTNEKLFF. Written as DNA, the CDR3 is TGTGCCAGCACAGCCGGGACAGGGGTCGCTGTGGGTGGAACTAATGAAAAACTGTTTTTT. The entire variable domain, with the rest obtained from reference TRBV7-8 and TRBJ1-4, is as follows: GAGVSQSPRYKVAKRGQDVALRCDPISGHVSLFWYQQALGQGPEFLTYFQNEAQLDKSGLPSDRFFAERPEGSVSTLKIQRTQQEDSAVYLCASTAGTGVAVGGTNEKLFFGSGTQLSVL.

The chain recombines TRBV30 with TRBJ2-7; 8 nucleotides align to TRBD1. Trimming cost V 8 bases and J 3 bases; bases outside gene matches: 9. This CDR3 has 13 amino acids. Germline V CDR1 and CDR2: GTSNPN, SVGIG (reference sequence). CDR3 in DNA: TGTGCCGGACGACACACAGGGGGCTACGAGCAGTACTTC. Its translation is CAGRHTGGYEQYF.

The chain carries TRBV10-3 and TRBJ2-3, with 11 bases identical to TRBD2. The V and J ends lost 10 bases and 4 bases, in that order; junction bases with no gene match: 4. CDR1 ENHRY and CDR2 SYGVKD come from the germline V gene. The CDR3 length is 13 residues. CDR3 sequence reads: CATRLAGSDTQYF. The CDR3, as DNA: TGTGCCACCCGACTAGCGGGGTCAGATACGCAGTATTTT.

The V and J genes are TRBV11-1 and TRBJ1-1, with D maybe TRBD1 (5 bases). The CDR3 is made up of 13 amino acids. With 2 bases removed from V and 8 bases from J, the gap between germline ends came to 12 bases. Germline CDR1 SGHAT, CDR2 FQDESV (reference sequence). The CDR3 DNA follows: TGTGCCAGCAGCTTAACCGGGACTCAAGAAGCTTTCTTT. Its protein product is CASSLTGTQEAFF.

The V and J genes are TRBV28 and TRBJ2-7, with TRBD1 as a possible D gene (5 bases). Germline V lookup: CDR1 MDHEN, CDR2 SYDVKM. This CDR3 is 14 amino acids long. V shed 8 bases and J shed 5 bases, with 19 bases lying between them. In DNA, the CDR3 is TGTGCCAGCGGACCGACAGCTCTACTAAACGAGCAGTACTTC. Translated, it gives CASGPTALLNEQYF.

The chain joins TRBV27 to TRBJ1-5; unclear D gene. CDR3 length: 13 residues. Germline CDR1 is MNHEY and CDR2 is SMNVEV (reference sequence). Trimming removed 6 bases from V and 3 bases from J, with 9 bases in between. In nucleotides, the CDR3 is TGTGCCAGCAGCGCCGGGGACAATCAGCCCCAGCATTTT. Its protein is CASSAGDNQPQHF.